Presented here are 5 T cell receptor beta chains from one specimen sequenced in a study of T cells in Graves' hyperthyroidism and ophthalmopathy. Using RNA transcripts as the source, TCR beta CDR3 regions were amplified. The study used the HTBI primer set for a first-round RT-PCR of the TCR CDR3. Using its own MiXCR run on the multiplex PCR reads, TCRdb lists one record per CDR3 protein. The sample consists of some 600,000 distinct CDR3 sequences, more than 11% of them appearing once. The sample comprised blood. The receptors were gathered from a woman aged 25 to 45 with Graves' hyperthyroidism that later progressed to Graves' ophthalmopathy.

V and J are TRBV7-2 and TRBJ2-5; 11 bases align to TRBD2. The J segment lost 4 bases and the V segment lost 4 bases, leaving 8 bases of the junction unmatched. This CDR3 is 16 amino acids long. Germline V gene data show CDR1 as SGHTA and CDR2 as FQGNSA. The CDR3 coding sequence is TGTGCCAGCAGCTCAACAGCACTAGCGGGAGCAGAGACCCAGTACTTC. It codes for CASSSTALAGAETQYF.

This clonotype was seen only a few times. V is TRBV28 and J is TRBJ1-4, with D tentatively TRBD1 (5 bases). From germline, CDR1 is MDHEN and CDR2 SYDVKM. The CDR3 totals 16 residues. V was shortened by 6 bases and J by 0 bases, with 14 bases between the two germline ends. CDR3 amino acids: CASSLGTVSTNEKLFF. The CDR3 DNA is TGTGCCAGCAGCCTGGGGACCGTTTCAACTAATGAAAAACTGTTTTTT. The full variable domain, completed using reference TRBV28 and TRBJ1-4, is DVKVTQSSRYLVKRTGEKVFLECVQDMDHENMFWYRQDPGLGLRLIYFSYDVKMKEKGDIPEGYSVSREKKERFSLILESASTNQTSMYLCASSLGTVSTNEKLFFGSGTQLSVL.

This clonotype has a count of ten or more. The CDR3 loop is CASSQDAGVRIQRGTEAFF. The CDR3, as DNA: TGCGCCAGCAGCCAAGATGCCGGGGTGAGGATCCAGCGGGGGACTGAAGCTTTCTTT. The chain links TRBV4-1 to TRBJ1-1; tentatively, D is TRBD1 (5 bases). Germline CDR1 MGHRA, CDR2 YSYEKL. Trimming cost V 0 bases and J 5 bases, with 25 bases left between them. The length of the CDR3 is 19 residues.

This clonotype appeared a few times. V gene TRBV30 combines with J gene TRBJ2-3, with D unresolved. V lost 0 bases to trimming and J lost 2 bases, with 9 bases between them. The CDR3 is 14 residues long. Germline V gene data show CDR1 as GTSNPN and CDR2 as SVGIG (reference sequence). For the CDR3, the DNA is TGTGCCTGGAGTGTCCATCGGAACACAGATACGCAGTATTTT. Translated: CAWSVHRNTDTQYF.

This clonotype appeared many times. The V and J genes are TRBV27 and TRBJ1-4; 9 bases are shared with TRBD1. This CDR3 contains 15 residues. Germline V lookup: CDR1 MNHEY, CDR2 SMNVEV (reference sequence). V trimming: 6 bases; J trimming: 9 bases; junction bases outside the gene matches: 11. CDR3 bases: TGTGCCAGCAGGACCTCTGGACAGGGGTTCCAAAAACTGTTTTTT. Translation gives CASRTSGQGFQKLFF.